A selection of T cell receptor beta chains follows, all from one sample in a study of Graves' ophthalmopathy and Graves' hyperthyroidism. TCRdb used MiXCR to reprocess the multiplex PCR reads, holding one entry per CDR3 protein. The data contain approximately 540,000 distinct CDR3 sequences, less than 40% of them singletons. Sequenced: peripheral blood or thyroid tissue (not recorded which). These receptors were obtained from an adult man with Graves' hyperthyroidism. Both conserved end residues are part of each CDR3. The D gene is left open where the match is weak. Size is omitted from some rows. Given values are once, few, many or a class for expanded clones.

size: .
D: TRBD1
V: TRBV7-9
J: TRBJ1-2
CDR3: CASSYSGTGRGYTF
DNA: TGTGCCAGCAGCTACTCCGGGACAGGGAGGGGCTACACCTTC

size: .
D: .
V: TRBV27
J: TRBJ2-2
CDR3: CASGGRGAGGELFF
DNA: TGTGCCAGCGGAGGCAGAGGGGCCGGCGGGGAGCTGTTTTTT

size: .
D: .
V: TRBV19
J: TRBJ1-3
CDR3: CASSPLRESETNPGNTIYF
DNA: TGTGCCAGTAGCCCTCTCAGGGAGTCCGAGACGAACCCTGGAAACACCATATATTTT

size: few
D: TRBD1
V: TRBV6-5
J: TRBJ2-7
CDR3: CASNTGAFYEQYF
DNA: TGTGCCAGCAATACAGGGGCATTCTACGAGCAGTACTTC

size: many
D: .
V: TRBV29-1
J: TRBJ2-6
CDR3: CSVLGSRQGTKTSGANVLTF
DNA: TGCAGCGTTCTTGGGTCGAGACAGGGGACTAAAACTTCTGGGGCCAACGTCCTGACTTTC

size: many
D: .
V: TRBV24-1
J: TRBJ1-2
CDR3: CATSDSGSDYTF
DNA: TGTGCCACCAGTGATTCCGGGTCCGACTACACCTTC

size: once
D: .
V: TRBV10-3
J: TRBJ2-5
CDR3: CAISEPVGETQYF
DNA: TGTGCCATCAGTGAGCCGGTCGGGGAGACCCAGTACTTC

size: once
D: TRBD1
V: TRBV7-6
J: TRBJ2-7
CDR3: CASSLQTGNSYEQYF
DNA: TGTGCCAGCAGCCTCCAGACAGGGAACTCCTACGAGCAGTACTTC

size: .
D: TRBD1
V: TRBV5-1
J: TRBJ2-7
CDR3: CASSFSDRGSHEQYF
DNA: TGCGCCAGCAGCTTCTCGGACAGGGGAAGTCACGAGCAGTACTTC

size: many
D: .
V: TRBV9
J: TRBJ2-7
CDR3: CASSPQTYSSYEQYF
DNA: TGTGCCAGCAGCCCACAGACGTATAGCTCCTACGAGCAGTACTTC

size: many
D: .
V: TRBV9
J: TRBJ2-7
CDR3: CASSGTVGSEQYF
DNA: TGTGCCAGCAGCGGGACAGTAGGTTCCGAGCAGTACTTC

size: many
D: .
V: TRBV2
J: TRBJ1-2
CDR3: CASSPGPKYGYTF
DNA: TGTGCCAGCAGCCCAGGACCTAAGTATGGCTACACCTTC

size: .
D: TRBD1
V: TRBV6-5
J: TRBJ2-7
CDR3: CASSETGGFSYEQYF
DNA: TGTGCCAGCAGCGAAACAGGGGGGTTCTCCTACGAGCAGTACTTC

size: many
D: TRBD1
V: TRBV2
J: TRBJ2-7
CDR3: CASSEGSGGLYEQYF
DNA: TGTGCCAGCAGTGAAGGGTCAGGGGGCCTCTACGAGCAGTACTTC

size: .
D: .
V: TRBV6-2/TRBV6-3
J: TRBJ1-4
CDR3: CASSRQDEKLFF
DNA: TGTGCCAGCAGTCGACAGGATGAAAAACTGTTTTTT

size: .
D: TRBD1
V: TRBV2
J: TRBJ1-2
CDR3: CASSRQAGTGSERGYTF
DNA: TGTGCCAGCAGCCGACAAGCCGGGACAGGATCCGAAAGGGGCTACACCTTC

size: many
D: TRBD1
V: TRBV6-6
J: TRBJ1-5
CDR3: CASSSPGGSNQPQHF
DNA: TGTGCCAGCAGTTCGCCAGGGGGGAGCAATCAGCCCCAGCATTTT

size: few
D: .
V: TRBV5-4
J: TRBJ1-1
CDR3: CASSSSTGTAYTEAFF
DNA: TGTGCCAGCAGCTCCTCGACAGGTACCGCGTACACTGAAGCTTTCTTT

size: many
D: .
V: TRBV10-3
J: TRBJ2-7
CDR3: CAIQDTSYEQYF
DNA: TGTGCCATACAGGATACCTCCTACGAGCAGTACTTC

size: .
D: .
V: TRBV20-1
J: TRBJ2-3
CDR3: CSAMSLGGTEGDTQYF
DNA: TGCAGTGCTATGTCGCTCGGCGGCACGGAGGGAGATACGCAGTATTTT

size: many
D: .
V: TRBV6-5
J: TRBJ1-6
CDR3: CASRTGPNSPLHF
DNA: TGTGCCAGCAGGACAGGACCCAATTCACCCCTCCACTTT

size: .
D: TRBD1
V: TRBV14
J: TRBJ2-7
CDR3: CASSQGTGGRGEQYF
DNA: TGTGCCAGCAGCCAAGGGACAGGGGGTCGGGGTGAGCAGTACTTC

size: .
D: .
V: TRBV10-3
J: TRBJ1-4
CDR3: CAISESRNEKLFF
DNA: TGTGCCATCAGTGAGTCCAGAAATGAAAAACTGTTTTTT

size: many
D: TRBD1
V: TRBV27
J: TRBJ1-2
CDR3: CASSDRGRGYTF
DNA: TGTGCCAGCTCGGACAGGGGTCGTGGCTACACCTTC

size: .
D: TRBD2
V: TRBV10-3
J: TRBJ2-3
CDR3: CAIGTSPDTQYF
DNA: TGTGCCATCGGGACTAGTCCAGATACGCAGTATTTT

size: many
D: TRBD1
V: TRBV20-1
J: TRBJ2-7
CDR3: CSAHWGQRDYEQYF
DNA: TGCAGTGCTCATTGGGGACAGAGAGATTACGAGCAGTACTTC

size: .
D: TRBD1
V: TRBV10-2
J: TRBJ2-7
CDR3: CASSGGQGNHEQYF
DNA: TGCGCCAGCAGTGGTGGACAGGGCAACCACGAGCAGTACTTC

size: .
D: TRBD1
V: TRBV19
J: TRBJ2-5
CDR3: CASSIEGAEETQYF
DNA: TGTGCCAGTAGTATTGAGGGGGCGGAAGAGACCCAGTACTTC

size: .
D: TRBD1
V: TRBV20-1
J: TRBJ2-5
CDR3: CSARDRGGQGIYLTETQYF
DNA: TGCAGTGCTAGAGATCGTGGGGGACAGGGAATCTATTTGACAGAGACCCAGTACTTC

size: many
D: .
V: TRBV7-2
J: TRBJ1-4
CDR3: CASSWGGPNEKLFF
DNA: TGTGCCAGCAGCTGGGGGGGACCTAATGAAAAACTGTTTTTT

size: .
D: TRBD1
V: TRBV29-1
J: TRBJ2-7
CDR3: CSVASGTGSYEQYF
DNA: TGCAGCGTAGCCTCCGGGACAGGGAGCTACGAGCAGTACTTC

size: .
D: TRBD1
V: TRBV3-1
J: TRBJ1-2
CDR3: CASSQDGRTGGARYGYTF
DNA: TGTGCCAGCAGCCAAGATGGTCGGACAGGGGGCGCACGGTATGGCTACACCTTC

size: many
D: .
V: TRBV12-3/TRBV12-4
J: TRBJ2-5
CDR3: CASSFLGETQYF
DNA: TGTGCCAGCAGTTTCTTGGGAGAGACCCAGTACTTC

size: many
D: .
V: TRBV24-1
J: TRBJ2-5
CDR3: CATSVAGTAETQYF
DNA: TGTGCCACCAGTGTGGCCGGGACGGCGGAGACCCAGTACTTC

size: many
D: TRBD1
V: TRBV12-3/TRBV12-4
J: TRBJ1-2
CDR3: CASSLGQVFYGYTF
DNA: TGTGCCAGCAGCCTCGGACAGGTCTTTTATGGCTACACCTTC

size: many
D: TRBD1
V: TRBV19
J: TRBJ1-4
CDR3: CASRDAGQGNEKLFF
DNA: TGTGCCAGTAGAGATGCGGGACAGGGGAATGAAAAACTGTTTTTT

size: .
D: .
V: TRBV27
J: TRBJ1-4
CDR3: CASKGGYDEYEKLFF
DNA: TGTGCCAGCAAAGGAGGTTACGACGAGTATGAAAAACTGTTTTTT

size: many
D: TRBD1
V: TRBV29-1
J: TRBJ1-2
CDR3: CSVVGTAYYGYTF
DNA: TGCAGCGTCGTCGGGACAGCCTACTATGGCTACACCTTC

size: .
D: .
V: TRBV29-1
J: TRBJ2-7
CDR3: CSVEVGPGSYEQYF
DNA: TGCAGCGTTGAAGTAGGGCCGGGGTCCTACGAGCAGTACTTC

size: .
D: .
V: TRBV10-3
J: TRBJ1-6
CDR3: CAISESAGDRGGSPLHF
DNA: TGTGCCATCAGTGAGTCTGCAGGGGACCGTGGTGGTTCACCCCTCCACTTT

size: many
D: .
V: TRBV7-9
J: TRBJ2-5
CDR3: CASSLDGLETQYF
DNA: TGTGCCAGCAGCTTGGACGGGTTAGAGACCCAGTACTTC

size: .
D: .
V: TRBV10-3
J: TRBJ1-4
CDR3: CAISESGHPF
DNA: TGTGCCATCAGTGAGTCAGGGCATCCCTTT

size: many
D: .
V: TRBV2
J: TRBJ1-1
CDR3: CASSLAQHTEAFF
DNA: TGTGCCAGCAGTCTGGCACAGCACACTGAAGCTTTCTTT

size: .
D: .
V: TRBV7-9
J: TRBJ2-7
CDR3: CACSFGGASYVQYF
DNA: TGTGCCTGCAGCTTCGGAGGGGCATCCTACGTGCAGTACTTC

size: many
D: .
V: TRBV24-1
J: TRBJ1-5
CDR3: CATSDGWGLGQPQHF
DNA: TGTGCCACCAGTGATGGGTGGGGGCTAGGCCAGCCCCAGCATTTT

size: few
D: .
V: TRBV13
J: TRBJ1-2
CDR3: CASSHLEDRRDGYTF
DNA: TGTGCCAGCAGCCATTTGGAGGACCGCCGGGATGGCTACACCTTC

size: .
D: TRBD1
V: TRBV7-9
J: TRBJ1-5
CDR3: CASSLGQGVGNQPQHF
DNA: TGTGCCAGCAGCCTGGGACAGGGGGTGGGCAATCAGCCCCAGCATTTT